The TCR beta chain described here comes from a study of OX40 agonist ivuxolimab in advanced cancers. The overall study: Two cutaneous melanoma patients and one hepatocellular carcinoma patient, three in all, had partial responses.

Concerning this clone: What it recognizes is unknown.

Broader study findings: Part of the nonresponder group also had normalized T-cell clonal expansion that was low.

Trimming took 3 bases from V and 0 from J, leaving 10 bases between them. The CDR3 has 15 residues. Germline CDR1 reads LNHDA; CDR2 reads SQIVND (reference sequence). Sequenced by immunoSEQ multiplex PCR; TCRdb stores in-frame clones only, minus some. The sample consists of under 20,000 clones, around 86% of them appearing once. Blood specimens came from baseline, cycle 4 day 1, and cycle 7 day 1. The specimen was CD4+ or CD8+ T cells sorted from blood, collected in a trial of the OX40 agonist ivuxolimab. This TCR was sampled from an adult with an advanced solid tumor such as melanoma, head and neck, liver or kidney cancer. The gene calls are TRBV19 and TRBJ2-3; unclear D gene. The CDR3: CASSMRQWSTDTQYF. The CDR3 DNA reads TGTGCCAGTAGTATGCGGCAGTGGAGCACAGATACGCAGTATTTT.